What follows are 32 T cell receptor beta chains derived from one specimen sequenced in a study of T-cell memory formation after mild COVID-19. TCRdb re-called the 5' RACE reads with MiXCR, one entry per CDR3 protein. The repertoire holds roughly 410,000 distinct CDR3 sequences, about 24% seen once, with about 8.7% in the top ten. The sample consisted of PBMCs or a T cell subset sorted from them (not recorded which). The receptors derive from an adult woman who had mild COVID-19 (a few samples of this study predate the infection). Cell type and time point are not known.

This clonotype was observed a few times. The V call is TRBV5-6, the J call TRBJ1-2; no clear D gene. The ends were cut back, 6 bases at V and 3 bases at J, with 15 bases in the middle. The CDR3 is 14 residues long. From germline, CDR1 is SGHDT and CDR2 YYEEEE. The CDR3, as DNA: TGTGCCAGCAAGGAACCCAGGCCCCACTATGGCTACACCTTC. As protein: CASKEPRPHYGYTF.

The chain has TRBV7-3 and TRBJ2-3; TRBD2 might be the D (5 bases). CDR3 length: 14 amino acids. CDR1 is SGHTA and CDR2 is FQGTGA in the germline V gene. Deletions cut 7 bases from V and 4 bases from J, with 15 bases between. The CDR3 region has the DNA TGTGCCAGCACCCAAATCGGAGGCCCAGATACGCAGTATTTT. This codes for CASTQIGGPDTQYF.

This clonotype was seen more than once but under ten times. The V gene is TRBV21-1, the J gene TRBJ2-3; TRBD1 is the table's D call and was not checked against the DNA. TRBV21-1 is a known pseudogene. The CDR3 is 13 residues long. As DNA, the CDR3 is TGTGCCAGCAGTGAAGGGGGCACAGATACGCAGTATTTT. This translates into CASSEGGTDTQYF.

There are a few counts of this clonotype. The CDR3 here is CSVTDRTPDGYTF. For the CDR3, the DNA is TGCAGCGTCACGGACAGGACTCCCGATGGCTACACCTTC. The rearrangement joins TRBV29-1 to TRBJ1-2; TRBD1 matches 7 bases. Germline loops: CDR1 SQVTM, CDR2 ANQGSEA. The ends lost 6 bases at V and 6 bases at J; junction bases unmatched: 10. The CDR3 is made up of 13 amino acids.

This chain's CDR3 is CASSPQGNNYGYTF. CDR3 nucleotides: TGTGCCAGCAGCCCGCAGGGTAATAACTATGGCTACACCTTC. This chain connects TRBV7-9 to TRBJ1-2, with D maybe TRBD1 (5 bases). This CDR3 is 14 amino acids long. V shed 5 bases and J shed 1 base, with 11 bases lying between them. Germline-derived CDR1 and CDR2 are SEHNR and FQNEAQ (reference sequence).

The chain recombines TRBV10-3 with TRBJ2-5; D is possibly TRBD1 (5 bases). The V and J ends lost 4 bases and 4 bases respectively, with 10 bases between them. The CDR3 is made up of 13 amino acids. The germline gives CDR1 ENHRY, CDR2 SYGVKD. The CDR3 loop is CAISGGVRETQYF. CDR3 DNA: TGTGCCATCAGTGGGGGCGTGAGAGAGACCCAGTACTTC.

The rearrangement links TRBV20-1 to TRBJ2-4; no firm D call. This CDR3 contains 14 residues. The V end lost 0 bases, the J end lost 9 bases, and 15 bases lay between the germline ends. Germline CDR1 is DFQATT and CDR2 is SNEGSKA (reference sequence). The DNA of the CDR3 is TGCAGTGCTAGAGATCAGTTTAACTGGGTCATTCAGTACTTC. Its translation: CSARDQFNWVIQYF.

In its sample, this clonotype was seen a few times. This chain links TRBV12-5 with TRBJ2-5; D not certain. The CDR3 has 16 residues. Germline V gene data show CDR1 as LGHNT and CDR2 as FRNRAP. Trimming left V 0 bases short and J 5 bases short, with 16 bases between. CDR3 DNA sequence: TGTGCTAGTGGTTTGGTATTACCCGCCACGCGCGAGACCCAGTACTTC. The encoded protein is CASGLVLPATRETQYF.

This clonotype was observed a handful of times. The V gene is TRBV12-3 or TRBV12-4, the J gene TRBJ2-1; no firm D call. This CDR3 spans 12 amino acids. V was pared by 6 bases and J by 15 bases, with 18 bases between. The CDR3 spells CASSPRLAGVFF. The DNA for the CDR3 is TGTGCCAGCAGCCCCCGGCTGGCTGGGGTGTTCTTC.

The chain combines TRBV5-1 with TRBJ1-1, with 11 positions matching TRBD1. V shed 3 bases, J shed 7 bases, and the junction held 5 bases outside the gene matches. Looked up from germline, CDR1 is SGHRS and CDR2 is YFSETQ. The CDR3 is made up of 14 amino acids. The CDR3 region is CASSWTGGIYEAFF. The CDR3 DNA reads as TGCGCCAGCAGCTGGACAGGGGGCATCTATGAAGCTTTCTTT.

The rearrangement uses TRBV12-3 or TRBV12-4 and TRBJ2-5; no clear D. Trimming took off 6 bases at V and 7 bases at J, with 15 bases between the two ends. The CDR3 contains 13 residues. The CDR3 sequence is CASSQRATPTQYF. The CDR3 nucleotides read TGTGCCAGCAGCCAAAGGGCTACCCCGACCCAGTACTTC.

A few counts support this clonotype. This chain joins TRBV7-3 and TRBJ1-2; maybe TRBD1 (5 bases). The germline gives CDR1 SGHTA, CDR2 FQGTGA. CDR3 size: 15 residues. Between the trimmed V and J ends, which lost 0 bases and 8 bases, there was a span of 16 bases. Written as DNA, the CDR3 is TGTGCCAGCAGCTTAACGTCGACAGCGCTAATCGGCTACACCTTC. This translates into CASSLTSTALIGYTF.

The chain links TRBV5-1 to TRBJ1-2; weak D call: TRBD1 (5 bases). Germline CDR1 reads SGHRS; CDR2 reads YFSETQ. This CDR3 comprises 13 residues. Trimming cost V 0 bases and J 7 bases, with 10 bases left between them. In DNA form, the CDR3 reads TGCGCCAGCAGCTTGGTTCAGGGAGGTGGCTACACCTTC. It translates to CASSLVQGGGYTF.

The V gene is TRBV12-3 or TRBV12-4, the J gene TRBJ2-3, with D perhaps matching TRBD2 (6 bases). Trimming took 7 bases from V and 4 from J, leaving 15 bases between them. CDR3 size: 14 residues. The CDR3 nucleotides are TGTGCCAGCATTCAGGCACTAGCTGCAGATACGCAGTATTTT. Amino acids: CASIQALAADTQYF.

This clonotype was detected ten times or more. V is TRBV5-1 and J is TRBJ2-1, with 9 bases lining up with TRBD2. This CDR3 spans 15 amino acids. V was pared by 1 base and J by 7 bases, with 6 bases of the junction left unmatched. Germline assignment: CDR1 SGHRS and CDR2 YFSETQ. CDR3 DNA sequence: TGCGCCAGCAGCTTGTTAGCGGGGGCGGGAAATGAGCAGTTCTTC. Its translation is CASSLLAGAGNEQFF.

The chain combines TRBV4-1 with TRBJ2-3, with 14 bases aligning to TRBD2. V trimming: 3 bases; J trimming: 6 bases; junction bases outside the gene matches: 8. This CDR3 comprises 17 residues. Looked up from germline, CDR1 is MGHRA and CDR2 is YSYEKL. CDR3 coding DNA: TGCGCCAGCAGCCACCCTGGGACTAGCGGGGGAGCGGATACGCAGTATTTT. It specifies CASSHPGTSGGADTQYF.

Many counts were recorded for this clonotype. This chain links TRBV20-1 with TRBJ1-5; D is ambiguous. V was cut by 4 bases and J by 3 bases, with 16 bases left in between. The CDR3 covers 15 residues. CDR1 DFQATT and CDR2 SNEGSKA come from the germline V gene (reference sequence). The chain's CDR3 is CSAKPTGEFNQPQHF. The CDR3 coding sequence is TGCAGTGCTAAACCAACGGGCGAATTCAATCAGCCCCAGCATTTT.

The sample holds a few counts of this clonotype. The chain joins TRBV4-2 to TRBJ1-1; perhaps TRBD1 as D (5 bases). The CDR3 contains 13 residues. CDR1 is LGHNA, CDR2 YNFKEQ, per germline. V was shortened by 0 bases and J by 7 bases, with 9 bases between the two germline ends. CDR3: CASSQDQRGEAFF. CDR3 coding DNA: TGTGCCAGCAGCCAAGATCAAAGGGGTGAAGCTTTCTTT.

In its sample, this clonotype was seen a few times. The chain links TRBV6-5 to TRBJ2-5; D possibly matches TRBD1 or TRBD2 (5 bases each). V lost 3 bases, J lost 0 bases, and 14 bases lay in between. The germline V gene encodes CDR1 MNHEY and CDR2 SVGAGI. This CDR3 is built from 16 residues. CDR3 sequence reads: CASSYGLRGYQETQYF. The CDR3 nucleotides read TGTGCCAGCAGTTATGGGTTGAGGGGATACCAAGAGACCCAGTACTTC.

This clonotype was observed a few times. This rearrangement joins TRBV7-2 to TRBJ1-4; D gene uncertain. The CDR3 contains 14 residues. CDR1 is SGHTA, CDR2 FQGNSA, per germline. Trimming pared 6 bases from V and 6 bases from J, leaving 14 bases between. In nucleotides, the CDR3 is TGTGCCAGCAGTTTCGGGTTTTCGGATGAAAAACTGTTTTTT. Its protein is CASSFGFSDEKLFF.

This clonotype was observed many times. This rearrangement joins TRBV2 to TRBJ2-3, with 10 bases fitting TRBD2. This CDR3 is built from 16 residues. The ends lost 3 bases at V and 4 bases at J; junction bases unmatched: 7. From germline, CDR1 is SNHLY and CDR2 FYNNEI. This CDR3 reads CASSEGIAGGPDTQYF. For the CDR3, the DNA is TGTGCCAGCAGTGAGGGGATAGCGGGAGGACCAGATACGCAGTATTTT.

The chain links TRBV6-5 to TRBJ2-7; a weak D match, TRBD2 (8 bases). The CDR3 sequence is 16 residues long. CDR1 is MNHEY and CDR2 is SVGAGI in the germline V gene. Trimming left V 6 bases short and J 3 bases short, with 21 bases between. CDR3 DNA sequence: TGTGCCAGCAGCCCCGGGGGGGAGGGGGCTGGCTACGAGCAGTACTTC. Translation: CASSPGGEGAGYEQYF.

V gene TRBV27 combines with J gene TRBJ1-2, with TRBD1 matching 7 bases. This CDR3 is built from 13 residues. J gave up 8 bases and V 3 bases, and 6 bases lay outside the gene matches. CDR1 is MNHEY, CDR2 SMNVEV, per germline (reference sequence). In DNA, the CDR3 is TGTGCCAGCAGTTTGGCGGGACAGATCGGCTACACCTTC. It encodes CASSLAGQIGYTF.

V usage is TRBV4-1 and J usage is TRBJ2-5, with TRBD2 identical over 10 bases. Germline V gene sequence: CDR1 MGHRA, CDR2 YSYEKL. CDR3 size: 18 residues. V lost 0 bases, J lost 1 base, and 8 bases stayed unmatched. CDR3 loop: CASSQDKGTSVAQETQYF. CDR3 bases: TGCGCCAGCAGCCAAGATAAAGGGACTAGCGTTGCCCAAGAGACCCAGTACTTC.

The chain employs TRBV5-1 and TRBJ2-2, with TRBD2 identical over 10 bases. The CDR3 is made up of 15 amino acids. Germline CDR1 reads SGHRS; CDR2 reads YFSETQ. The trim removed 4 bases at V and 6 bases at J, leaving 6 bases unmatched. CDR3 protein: CASSPQSGGAGELFF. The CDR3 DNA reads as TGCGCCAGCAGCCCCCAGAGCGGGGGGGCCGGGGAGCTGTTTTTT. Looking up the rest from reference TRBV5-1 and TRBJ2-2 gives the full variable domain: KAGVTQTPRYLIKTRGQQVTLSCSPISGHRSVSWYQQTPGQGLQFLFEYFSETQRNKGNFPGRFSGRQFSNSRSEMNVSTLELGDSALYLCASSPQSGGAGELFFGEGSRLTVL.

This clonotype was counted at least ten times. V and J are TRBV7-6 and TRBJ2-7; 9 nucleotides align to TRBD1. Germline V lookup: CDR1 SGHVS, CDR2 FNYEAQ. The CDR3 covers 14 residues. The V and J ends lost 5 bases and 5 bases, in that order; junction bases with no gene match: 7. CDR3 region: CASSLGTGWDEQYF. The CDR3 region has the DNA TGTGCCAGCAGCCTAGGGACAGGGTGGGACGAGCAGTACTTC. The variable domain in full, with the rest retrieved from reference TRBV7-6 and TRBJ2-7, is GAGVSQSPRYKVTKRGQDVALRCDPISGHVSLYWYRQALGQGPEFLTYFNYEAQQDKSGLPNDRFSAERPEGSISTLTIQRTEQRDSAMYRCASSLGTGWDEQYFGPGTRLTVT.

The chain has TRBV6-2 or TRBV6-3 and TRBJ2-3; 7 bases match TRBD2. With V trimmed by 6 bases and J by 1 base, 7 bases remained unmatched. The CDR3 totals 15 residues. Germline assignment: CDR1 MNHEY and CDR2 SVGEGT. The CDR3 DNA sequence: TGTGCCAGCAGCCGAGCGGGACGGGGCACAGATACGCAGTATTTT. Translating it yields CASSRAGRGTDTQYF.

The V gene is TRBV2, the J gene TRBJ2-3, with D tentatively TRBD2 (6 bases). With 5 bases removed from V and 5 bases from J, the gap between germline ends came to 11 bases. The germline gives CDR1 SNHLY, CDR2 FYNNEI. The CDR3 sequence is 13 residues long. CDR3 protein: CASSWTTRDTQYF. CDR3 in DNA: TGTGCCAGCAGTTGGACTACACGAGATACGCAGTATTTT.

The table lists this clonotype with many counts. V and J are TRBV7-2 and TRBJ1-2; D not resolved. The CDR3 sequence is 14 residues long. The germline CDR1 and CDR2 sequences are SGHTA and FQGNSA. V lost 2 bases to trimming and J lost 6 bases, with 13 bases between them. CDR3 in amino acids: CASSLRGLKDGYTF. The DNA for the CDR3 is TGTGCCAGCAGCTTAAGAGGGCTGAAGGATGGCTACACCTTC.

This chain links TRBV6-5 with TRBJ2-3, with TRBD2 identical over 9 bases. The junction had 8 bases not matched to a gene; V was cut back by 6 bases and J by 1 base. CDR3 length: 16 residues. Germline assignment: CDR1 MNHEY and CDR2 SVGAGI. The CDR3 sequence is CASRGRKRGGTDTQYF. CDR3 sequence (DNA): TGTGCCAGCAGGGGAAGGAAGCGGGGGGGCACAGATACGCAGTATTTT.

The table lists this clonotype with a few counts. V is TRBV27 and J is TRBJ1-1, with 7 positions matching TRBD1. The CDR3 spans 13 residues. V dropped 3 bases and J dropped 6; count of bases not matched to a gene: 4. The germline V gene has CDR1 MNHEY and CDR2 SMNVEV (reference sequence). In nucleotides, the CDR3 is TGTGCCAGCAGTTTCGAGGGGGCCTCTGAAGCTTTCTTT. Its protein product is CASSFEGASEAFF.

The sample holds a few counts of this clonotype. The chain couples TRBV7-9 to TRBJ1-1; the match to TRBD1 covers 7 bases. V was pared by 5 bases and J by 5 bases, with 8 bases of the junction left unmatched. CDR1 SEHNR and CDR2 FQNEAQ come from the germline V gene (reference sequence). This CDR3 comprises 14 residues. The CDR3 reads CASSPPTGKTEAFF. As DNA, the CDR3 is TGTGCCAGCAGCCCGCCGACAGGGAAGACTGAAGCTTTCTTT.